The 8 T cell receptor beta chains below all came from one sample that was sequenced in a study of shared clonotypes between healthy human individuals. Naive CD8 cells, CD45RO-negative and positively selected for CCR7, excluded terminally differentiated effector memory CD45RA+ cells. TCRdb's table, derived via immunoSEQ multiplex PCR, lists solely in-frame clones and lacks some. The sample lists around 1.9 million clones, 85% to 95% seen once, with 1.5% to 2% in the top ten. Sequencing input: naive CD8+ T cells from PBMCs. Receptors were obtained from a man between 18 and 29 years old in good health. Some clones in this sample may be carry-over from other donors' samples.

The CDR3 DNA sequence: TGTGCCAGCAGCTACCGCGGGGGGAACGAGCAGTACTTC. It specifies CASSYRGGNEQYF. The rearrangement joins TRBV11-2 to TRBJ2-7, with 8 bases fitting TRBD2. This CDR3 has 13 amino acids. J gave up 5 bases and V 4 bases, and 4 bases lay outside the gene matches. Germline assignment: CDR1 SGHAT and CDR2 FQNNGV.

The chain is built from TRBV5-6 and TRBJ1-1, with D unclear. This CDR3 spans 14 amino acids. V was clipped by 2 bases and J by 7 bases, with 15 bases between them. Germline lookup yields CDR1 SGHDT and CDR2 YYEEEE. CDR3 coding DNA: TGTGCCAGCAGCTTCCCTACTAGCGGGAGTGAAGCTTTCTTT. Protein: CASSFPTSGSEAFF.

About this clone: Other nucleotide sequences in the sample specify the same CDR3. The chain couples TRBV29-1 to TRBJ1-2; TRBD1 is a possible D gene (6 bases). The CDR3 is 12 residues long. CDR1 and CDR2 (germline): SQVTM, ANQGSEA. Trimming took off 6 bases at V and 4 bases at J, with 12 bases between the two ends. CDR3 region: CSVEQGVYGYTF. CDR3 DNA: TGCAGCGTAGAACAGGGAGTCTATGGCTACACCTTC.

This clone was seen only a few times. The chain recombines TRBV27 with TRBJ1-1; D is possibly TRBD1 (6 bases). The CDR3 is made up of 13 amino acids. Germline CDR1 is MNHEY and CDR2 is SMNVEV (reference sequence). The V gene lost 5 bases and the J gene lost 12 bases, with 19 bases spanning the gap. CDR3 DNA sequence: TGTGCCAGCAGTCCCAGCCGGGGGGCCGTGTCTTTCTTT. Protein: CASSPSRGAVSFF.

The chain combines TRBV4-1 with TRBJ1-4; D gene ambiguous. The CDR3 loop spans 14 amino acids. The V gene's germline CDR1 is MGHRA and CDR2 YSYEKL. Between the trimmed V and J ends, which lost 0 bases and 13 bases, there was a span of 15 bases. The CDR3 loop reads CASSQERTGSSLFF. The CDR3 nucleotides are TGCGCCAGCAGCCAAGAGCGGACTGGGTCATCACTGTTTTTT.

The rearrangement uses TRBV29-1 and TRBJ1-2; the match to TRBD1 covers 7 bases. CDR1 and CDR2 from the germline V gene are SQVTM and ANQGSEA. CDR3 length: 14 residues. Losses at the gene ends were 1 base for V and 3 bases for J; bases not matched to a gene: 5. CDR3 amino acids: CSVEGGQFYYGYTF. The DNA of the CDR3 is TGCAGCGTTGAAGGGGGACAGTTCTACTATGGCTACACCTTC.

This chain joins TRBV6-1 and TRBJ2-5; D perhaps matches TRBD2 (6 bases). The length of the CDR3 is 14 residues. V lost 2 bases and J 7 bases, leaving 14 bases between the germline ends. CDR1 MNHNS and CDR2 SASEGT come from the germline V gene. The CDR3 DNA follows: TGTGCCAGCAGTGAATGGGAGGAAAGCTGGACCCAGTACTTC. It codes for CASSEWEESWTQYF.

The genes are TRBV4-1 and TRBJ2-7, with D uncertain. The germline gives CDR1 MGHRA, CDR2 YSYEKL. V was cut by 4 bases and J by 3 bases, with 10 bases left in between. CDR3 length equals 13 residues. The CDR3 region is CASSPYLYYEQYF. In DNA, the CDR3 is TGCGCCAGCAGCCCTTATTTATACTACGAGCAGTACTTC.